This TCR beta chain appears in the sequencing data of a study of cytomegalovirus exposure and HLA in healthy donors. Points from the study as a whole: With DRB1 most and HLA-C fewest, TCR association rates differed between HLA loci in a later analysis.

This clone has just one count. Its antigen is as yet unknown. This CDR3 has 16 residues. V trimming: 5 bases; J trimming: 6 bases; junction bases outside the gene matches: 12. CDR1 and CDR2 (germline): SGHRS, YFSETQ. The study ran its PCR with 60 Vbeta and 13 Jbeta primers. Assay: immunoSEQ multiplex PCR; the TCRdb copy retains only in-frame clones and omits some. The sample has about 160,000 clones; roughly 80% are singletons. The sample taken for sequencing was PBMCs. V and J are TRBV5-1 and TRBJ1-1; 11 bases are shared with TRBD1. The clonotype comes from a male donor in good health and CMV-seropositive. This CDR3 reads CASRGRDRGYNPEAFF. Written as DNA, the CDR3 is TGCGCCAGCAGGGGGAGGGACAGGGGGTATAACCCTGAAGCTTTCTTT.